Shown below are 25 T cell receptor beta chains from a single sample sequenced in a study of control samples from healthy donors and cancer patients. The data were produced by immunoSEQ multiplex PCR, yet TCRdb's version contains in-frame clones alone and is incomplete. The table has hundreds of thousands of clones, roughly 82% seen once. The sequenced material came from PBMCs. These receptors were taken from a woman in her sixties with lung cancer.

This chain uses TRBV19 with TRBJ2-7; 8 bases align to TRBD2. The V and J ends lost 4 bases and 6 bases, in that order; junction bases with no gene match: 8. This CDR3 is 14 amino acids long. CDR1 and CDR2 (germline): LNHDA, SQIVND (reference sequence). The CDR3 sequence: CASSSPREGFEQYF. Written as DNA, the CDR3 is TGTGCCAGTAGTAGTCCTCGGGAGGGGTTCGAGCAGTACTTC. Full variable domain (missing parts from reference TRBV19 and TRBJ2-7): DGGITQSPKYLFRKEGQNVTLSCEQNLNHDAMYWYRQDPGQGLRLIYYSQIVNDFQKGDIAEGYSVSREKKESFPLTVTSAQKNPTAFYLCASSSPREGFEQYFGPGTRLTVT.

The chain recombines TRBV9 with TRBJ1-6, with D perhaps TRBD1 (5 bases). With 2 bases removed from V and 7 bases from J, the gap between germline ends came to 7 bases. Germline V gene sequence: CDR1 SGDLS, CDR2 YYNGEE. This CDR3 region has 13 residues. CDR3 protein: CASSVSGNSPLHF. The CDR3 bases are TGTGCCAGCAGCGTCTCAGGGAATTCACCCCTCCACTTT.

The CDR3 nucleotides are TGTGCCAGCGGAGACAGGGGGCGCGTTTTGTATAATTCACCCCTCCACTTT. It encodes CASGDRGRVLYNSPLHF. V is TRBV2 and J is TRBJ1-6; TRBD1 matches 10 bases. With V trimmed by 8 bases and J by 4 bases, 11 bases remained unmatched. CDR3 length equals 17 residues. Germline loops: CDR1 SNHLY, CDR2 FYNNEI.

The V gene is TRBV7-8, the J gene TRBJ1-1, with TRBD1 identical over 8 bases. CDR1 and CDR2 from the germline V gene are SGHVS and FQNEAQ. The CDR3 has 14 residues. V dropped 2 bases and J dropped 4; count of bases not matched to a gene: 3. The CDR3 nucleotides are TGTGCCAGCAGCTTATTCGGACAGGGCACTGAAGCTTTCTTT. This encodes CASSLFGQGTEAFF.

The chain recombines TRBV7-8 with TRBJ2-5; no firm D call. The V end lost 0 bases, the J end lost 5 bases, and 10 bases lay between the germline ends. Germline CDR1 SGHVS, CDR2 FQNEAQ. This CDR3 region has 14 residues. CDR3 sequence: CASSLAGSWETQYF. The CDR3 DNA reads TGTGCCAGCAGCTTAGCGGGAAGTTGGGAGACCCAGTACTTC.

The chain couples TRBV29-1 to TRBJ1-5; D perhaps matches TRBD1 (5 bases). Per germline, CDR1 SQVTM and CDR2 ANQGSEA. Trimming took off 5 bases at V and 4 bases at J, with 9 bases between the two ends. The CDR3 has 12 amino acids. CDR3 sequence: CSVRGSNQPQHF. DNA of the CDR3: TGCAGCGTTCGGGGGTCGAATCAGCCCCAGCATTTT.

This sequence joins TRBV5-1 and TRBJ2-1; the D gene is possibly TRBD2 (6 bases). V lost 4 bases, J lost 4 bases, and 9 bases lay in between. CDR3 size: 13 residues. Germline-derived CDR1 and CDR2 are SGHRS and YFSETQ. Here the CDR3 DNA reads TGCGCCAGCAGCCGGGCGGGGTACAATGAGCAGTTCTTC. As protein: CASSRAGYNEQFF.

The rearrangement joins TRBV5-1 to TRBJ2-7; D gene ambiguous. There are 13 residues in the CDR3. V lost 3 bases, J lost 0 bases, and 7 bases lay in between. Germline V gene data show CDR1 as SGHRS and CDR2 as YFSETQ. The CDR3 loop reads CASSSTRSYEQYF. The CDR3 nucleotides read TGCGCCAGCAGCTCGACTCGCTCCTACGAGCAGTACTTC. Full variable domain (rest looked up from reference TRBV5-1 and TRBJ2-7): KAGVTQTPRYLIKTRGQQVTLSCSPISGHRSVSWYQQTPGQGLQFLFEYFSETQRNKGNFPGRFSGRQFSNSRSEMNVSTLELGDSALYLCASSSTRSYEQYFGPGTRLTVT.

A single count supports this clone. This rearrangement joins TRBV10-2 to TRBJ1-2, with D possibly matching TRBD1 (5 bases). This CDR3 region has 17 residues. Deletions cut 4 bases from V and 0 bases from J, with 18 bases between. CDR1 and CDR2 from the germline V gene are WSHSY and SAAADI. The CDR3: CASSAGWGRTSNYGYTF. The CDR3 DNA reads TGCGCCAGCAGTGCGGGCTGGGGCAGAACGTCTAACTATGGCTACACCTTC.

This chain joins TRBV5-4 and TRBJ1-1; no definite D call. CDR1 is SGHNT, CDR2 YYREEE, per germline (reference sequence). Between the trimmed V and J ends, which lost 4 bases and 1 base, there was a span of 14 bases. This CDR3 contains 15 residues. The CDR3: CASSPQWGGNTEAFF. Written as DNA, the CDR3 is TGTGCCAGCAGCCCCCAGTGGGGTGGGAACACTGAAGCTTTCTTT.

J is TRBJ1-5 and V is TRBV20-1; TRBD1 might be the D (5 bases). Germline V lookup: CDR1 DFQATT, CDR2 SNEGSKA (reference sequence). Trimming took 3 bases from V and 1 from J, leaving 13 bases between them. The CDR3 is made up of 15 amino acids. This CDR3 reads CSASRQGGSNQPQHF. The CDR3 DNA reads TGCAGTGCTAGTCGGCAGGGCGGCAGCAATCAGCCCCAGCATTTT.

The J gene is TRBJ2-1, the V gene TRBV5-6; D gene ambiguous. Trimming left V 2 bases short and J 4 bases short, with 10 bases between. CDR1 and CDR2 from the germline V gene are SGHDT and YYEEEE. This CDR3 has 14 amino acids. The DNA for the CDR3 is TGTGCCAGCAGCTTCGGGCAGAGATACAATGAGCAGTTCTTC. As protein: CASSFGQRYNEQFF.

This sequence joins TRBV7-9 and TRBJ2-7; D uncertain. V lost 1 base to trimming and J lost 2 bases, with 3 bases between them. CDR3 length: 12 amino acids. From germline, CDR1 is SEHNR and CDR2 FQNEAQ (reference sequence). CDR3 sequence reads: CASSLVPYEQYF. The CDR3 region has the DNA TGTGCCAGCAGCTTAGTTCCCTACGAGCAGTACTTC.

This clone was seen a handful of times. This rearrangement joins TRBV25-1 to TRBJ2-2; D remains unclear. The CDR3 consists of 13 residues. Trimming stripped 6 bases from V and 4 bases from J, with 9 bases between. Germline V gene lookup returns CDR1 MGHDK and CDR2 SYGVNS. The CDR3 sequence is CASRTRTTGELFF. The CDR3 bases are TGTGCCAGCAGAACACGGACCACCGGGGAGCTGTTTTTT.

The chain uses TRBV6-1 and TRBJ1-1; TRBD1 is a possible D gene (5 bases). Trimming shortened V by 1 base and J by 11 bases, and 14 bases separated the two germline ends. Germline CDR1 and CDR2: MNHNS and SASEGT. CDR3 length: 13 residues. CDR3 nucleotides: TGTGCCAGCAGTGAAGTCTTTTACTGGGGGGCTTTCTTT. It translates to CASSEVFYWGAFF.

The gene calls are TRBV2 and TRBJ1-2; a weak D match, TRBD1 (6 bases). The CDR3 runs 17 residues. Trimming removed 5 bases from V and 7 bases from J, with 26 bases in between. Germline-derived CDR1 and CDR2 are SNHLY and FYNNEI. The CDR3 is CASSIRLLTGKVAGYTF. In DNA form, the CDR3 reads TGTGCCAGCAGTATTCGCCTTTTAACAGGGAAAGTAGCTGGCTACACCTTC.

This clone was seen only once. Other DNA sequences of this sample code for an identical CDR3. The chain uses TRBV11-2 and TRBJ1-3; no firm D call. V lost 6 bases to trimming and J lost 3 bases, with 15 bases between them. Looked up from germline, CDR1 is SGHAT and CDR2 is FQNNGV. The CDR3 has 15 residues. The CDR3 bases are TGTGCCAGCAGGAACAGAGGGCCGGGTGGAAACACCATATATTTT. This translates into CASRNRGPGGNTIYF.

This clone has a single count. The gene calls are TRBV5-6 and TRBJ1-6; 10 positions match TRBD1. CDR3 size: 15 residues. V lost 3 bases to trimming and J lost 10 bases; unmatched junction nucleotides: 7. Looked up from germline, CDR1 is SGHDT and CDR2 is YYEEEE. Here the CDR3 reads CASSYGQGVVSPLHF. In nucleotides, the CDR3 is TGTGCCAGCAGCTACGGACAGGGGGTGGTGTCACCCCTCCACTTT.

The V call is TRBV5-4, the J call TRBJ1-2; 7 nucleotides match TRBD1. The germline gives CDR1 SGHNT, CDR2 YYREEE (reference sequence). This CDR3 has 14 amino acids. V was clipped by 3 bases and J by 6 bases; unmatched bases: 8. The CDR3 loop reads CASSWETGWNGYTF. For the CDR3, the DNA is TGTGCCAGCAGCTGGGAGACAGGGTGGAATGGCTACACCTTC. Full variable domain (rest looked up from reference TRBV5-4 and TRBJ1-2): ETGVTQSPTHLIKTRGQQVTLRCSSQSGHNTVSWYQQALGQGPQFIFQYYREEENGRGNFPPRFSGLQFPNYSSELNVNALELDDSALYLCASSWETGWNGYTFGSGTRLTVV.

The chain has TRBV11-2 and TRBJ2-3; 7 bases fit TRBD1. Per germline, CDR1 SGHAT and CDR2 FQNNGV. The trim removed 5 bases at V and 1 base at J, leaving 9 bases unmatched. CDR3 size: 16 residues. This CDR3 reads CASSISGTVGTDTQYF. As DNA, the CDR3 is TGTGCCAGCAGCATCTCCGGGACAGTGGGCACAGATACGCAGTATTTT.

This clone was detected once. The J gene is TRBJ2-1, the V gene TRBV28; tentative D call: TRBD1 (6 bases). Between the trimmed V and J ends, which lost 10 bases and 1 base, there was a span of 14 bases. The CDR3 totals 14 residues. Germline V gives CDR1 MDHEN, CDR2 SYDVKM. Here the CDR3 DNA reads TGTGCCACCCTTCGGGACATGTCCTACAATGAGCAGTTCTTC. It encodes CATLRDMSYNEQFF.

The chain employs TRBV7-2 and TRBJ2-1; TRBD2 might be the D (5 bases). V was cut by 3 bases and J by 6 bases, with 12 bases left in between. The CDR3 is 14 residues long. In germline, CDR1 is SGHTA, CDR2 FQGNSA. The CDR3 nucleotides are TGTGCCAGCAGCTTCGGGAACTTTGGCAATGAGCAGTTCTTC. Residues: CASSFGNFGNEQFF.

The V and J genes are TRBV7-2 and TRBJ1-2; the D gene is possibly TRBD1 (6 bases). The CDR3 is made up of 16 amino acids. The germline CDR1 and CDR2 sequences are SGHTA and FQGNSA. Trimming left V 5 bases short and J 0 bases short, with 16 bases between. In DNA form, the CDR3 reads TGTGCCAGCAGCAAACAGACAGGCCGCGCTAACTATGGCTACACCTTC. Amino acids: CASSKQTGRANYGYTF.

CDR3 in amino acids: CASSLGSEKLFF. CDR3 nucleotides: TGCGCCAGCAGCTTGGGGAGTGAAAAACTGTTTTTT. The rearrangement joins TRBV5-1 to TRBJ1-4, with D hard to call. Trimming left V 0 bases short and J 7 bases short, with 4 bases between. CDR3 length: 12 residues. The germline CDR1 and CDR2 sequences are SGHRS and YFSETQ. Full variable domain (rest looked up from reference TRBV5-1 and TRBJ1-4): KAGVTQTPRYLIKTRGQQVTLSCSPISGHRSVSWYQQTPGQGLQFLFEYFSETQRNKGNFPGRFSGRQFSNSRSEMNVSTLELGDSALYLCASSLGSEKLFFGSGTQLSVL.

Note on this clone: Mismatch with germline at one junction end may stem from a read error. The V and J genes are TRBV7-8 and TRBJ2-4; 10 positions match TRBD2. Germline loops: CDR1 SGHVS, CDR2 FQNEAQ. CDR3 length: 12 residues. CDR3 DNA sequence: TGTGCCAGCAGCTTAGCGGGACTAGCGCCGCACTTC. This sequence encodes CASSLAGLAPHF.